These 14 T cell receptor beta chains came from one sample sequenced in a study of T-cell reconstitution after alpha-beta-depleted transplantation in children (dated by TCRdb to about 2016). Receptor amplification or capture employed PCR. Instrument on record: Illumina HiSeq 2500. TCR library preparation used molecular barcoding, with unique molecular identifiers applied to normalize quantification of the TCRbeta repertoire. Clones were called with MiXCR by TCRdb after fastp trimmed the public reads at Q25, and only in-frame beta chains were retained. CDR3 protein duplicates are merged, each entry listing the most common genes and DNA. The sample table records some 290,000 distinct CDR3 sequences; roughly 9.5% of these occur just once. Around a tenth of the sample belongs to the ten largest clones. Sequencing was performed on PBMCs from the stem cell graft donor, taken from the stem cell graft. These receptors originate from a human donor who donated a stem cell graft to a child with SCID.

This clonotype was found a few times. This chain links TRBV19 with TRBJ1-4; D gene unclear. Trimming took 6 bases from V and 6 from J, leaving 17 bases between them. This CDR3 spans 15 amino acids. CDR1 and CDR2 from the germline V gene are LNHDA and SQIVND (reference sequence). In nucleotides, the CDR3 is TGTGCCAGTAGGTCCGGCCTATTGGGTGATGAAAAACTGTTTTTT. Protein sequence: CASRSGLLGDEKLFF.

Many counts were recorded for this clonotype. V gene TRBV3-1 combines with J gene TRBJ2-3; 8 bases line up with TRBD2. The V and J ends lost 3 bases and 6 bases, in that order; junction bases with no gene match: 8. The CDR3 has 15 amino acids. The germline CDR1 and CDR2 sequences are LGHDT and YNNKEL (reference sequence). This chain's CDR3 is CASSQRGSGGDTQYF. The CDR3 DNA sequence: TGTGCCAGCAGCCAGAGGGGAAGCGGGGGTGATACGCAGTATTTT.

The chain combines TRBV6-5 with TRBJ1-2, with 9 nucleotides matching TRBD1. The CDR3 is made up of 16 amino acids. V dropped 2 bases and J dropped 7; count of bases not matched to a gene: 11. Germline V gene lookup returns CDR1 MNHEY and CDR2 SVGAGI. This CDR3 is CASSYGTGSSTLGYTF. The CDR3 DNA is TGTGCCAGCAGTTACGGGACAGGGTCCTCCACTCTTGGCTACACCTTC.

Ten or more counts support this clonotype. The rearrangement joins TRBV5-5 to TRBJ1-1; D gene unclear. CDR3 length: 15 amino acids. Trimming took off 1 base at V and 0 bases at J, with 10 bases between the two ends. Germline lookup yields CDR1 SGHKS and CDR2 YYEKEE (reference sequence). CDR3 in amino acids: CASSLMLSMNTEAFF. The CDR3 DNA reads TGTGCCAGCAGCTTGATGCTCTCGATGAACACTGAAGCTTTCTTT.

This clonotype came up many times. The chain is built from TRBV7-2 and TRBJ1-2; a possible D gene is TRBD1 (5 bases). V lost 6 bases to trimming and J lost 7 bases, with 15 bases between them. This CDR3 contains 13 residues. Germline V gene lookup returns CDR1 SGHTA and CDR2 FQGNSA. The CDR3 DNA follows: TGTGCCAGCAGAGGCGTGGGGGAAGCTGGCTACACCTTC. Translation gives CASRGVGEAGYTF.

This clonotype was counted a few times. The chain uses TRBV20-1 and TRBJ2-1; 11 bases align to TRBD2. The CDR3 is 15 amino acids. Per germline, CDR1 DFQATT and CDR2 SNEGSKA (reference sequence). V lost 4 bases, J lost 9 bases, and 11 bases stayed unmatched. DNA of the CDR3: TGCAGTGCTACCCACCCGACTAGCGGGGTTGGTGAGCAGTTCTTC. Its translation: CSATHPTSGVGEQFF.

This clonotype was seen many times. The chain's CDR3 is CASQNLDYGYTF. Written as DNA, the CDR3 is TGTGCCAGTCAGAACCTGGACTATGGCTACACCTTC. The chain combines TRBV19 with TRBJ1-2; D remains unclear. This CDR3 is 12 amino acids long. Trimming cost V 8 bases and J 3 bases, with 10 bases left between them. Germline V gene data show CDR1 as LNHDA and CDR2 as SQIVND (reference sequence).

The V gene is TRBV10-3, the J gene TRBJ2-3; 10 bases map to TRBD2. The CDR3 contains 16 residues. From germline, CDR1 is ENHRY and CDR2 SYGVKD. The V and J ends lost 7 bases and 2 bases, in that order; junction bases with no gene match: 9. The CDR3 bases are TGTGCCATCAAGTTAGGAGCGGGGGGGCTCACAGATACGCAGTATTTT. This translates into CAIKLGAGGLTDTQYF.

The gene calls are TRBV5-8 and TRBJ1-6; 7 bases are a match to TRBD1. The germline V gene encodes CDR1 SGHTS and CDR2 YDEGEE. J lost 7 bases, V lost 3 bases, and 4 bases had no gene match. The CDR3 spans 14 residues. CDR3 residues: CASSSGGMNSPLHF. The CDR3, as DNA: TGTGCCAGCAGCTCAGGGGGAATGAATTCACCCCTCCACTTT.

This sequence joins TRBV3-1 and TRBJ2-1; D unclear. Germline V gene sequence: CDR1 LGHDT, CDR2 YNNKEL (reference sequence). This CDR3 region has 14 residues. The V end was cut by 5 bases, the J end by 5 bases, with 13 bases between. Written as DNA, the CDR3 is TGTGCCAGCAGCTCCGACGGCGGAAACAATGAGCAGTTCTTC. Protein: CASSSDGGNNEQFF.

Only a few counts were recorded for this clonotype. This chain connects TRBV15 to TRBJ2-1; 7 bases are shared with TRBD1. Germline assignment: CDR1 LNHNV and CDR2 YYDKDF (reference sequence). J gave up 5 bases and V 0 bases, and 4 bases lay outside the gene matches. The CDR3 is 15 amino acids. The CDR3: CATSRDWTGDNEQFF. In DNA form, the CDR3 reads TGTGCCACCAGCAGAGATTGGACAGGAGACAATGAGCAGTTCTTC.

The chain has TRBV5-1 and TRBJ1-3; D is possibly TRBD1 (6 bases). Looked up from germline, CDR1 is SGHRS and CDR2 is YFSETQ. CDR3 length: 15 residues. The V and J ends lost 3 bases and 6 bases respectively, with 16 bases between them. CDR3 in amino acids: CASSYSTGFANTIYF. CDR3 sequence (DNA): TGCGCCAGCAGCTACTCCACAGGGTTTGCAAACACCATATATTTT.

The J gene is TRBJ2-1, the V gene TRBV5-1; TRBD1 matches at 10 bases. This CDR3 has 16 residues. Germline-derived CDR1 and CDR2 are SGHRS and YFSETQ. The ends lost 2 bases at V and 8 bases at J; junction bases unmatched: 10. Here the CDR3 DNA reads TGCGCCAGCAGCTTAACCGGGACAGGGGTCCCCCATGAGCAGTTCTTC. It translates to CASSLTGTGVPHEQFF.

This clonotype was counted many times. The CDR3: CASSKGGGPNAYNEQFF. DNA of the CDR3: TGTGCCAGCAGCAAAGGGGGCGGCCCCAACGCCTACAATGAGCAGTTCTTC. The chain carries TRBV21-1 and TRBJ2-1; no DNA check was done on the table's D call, TRBD1. TRBV21-1 is assigned pseudogene status. The CDR3 runs to 17 residues.